The TCR beta chain under discussion was sequenced for a study of cytomegalovirus exposure and HLA in healthy donors. Study-wide results and limits: TCR sequences were mostly rare, though some public TCRs occurred in many donors. More than 150 TCR beta chains were listed as cytomegalovirus-associated. In vitro testing confirmed a few CMV-associated chains as specific for CMV antigens.

As to this clone: Its antigen is not known.

Germline V gene data show CDR1 as SGHNT and CDR2 as YYREEE (reference sequence). This CDR3 spans 16 amino acids. The V and J ends lost 4 bases and 3 bases, in that order; junction bases with no gene match: 13. PCR amplification relied on 60 Vbeta primers (plus 13 Jbeta primers). Sequenced by immunoSEQ multiplex PCR; TCRdb stores in-frame clones only, minus some. Listed are around 130,000 clones; roughly 1.6% falls within the top ten. The sequence derives from a woman between 35 and 50 years old in good health and CMV-seronegative. V is TRBV5-4 and J is TRBJ2-7; 7 bases are shared with TRBD2. The sample taken for sequencing was PBMCs. The CDR3 DNA reads TGTGCCAGCAGCCCCCCCGGACCCGGGAGGAACTACGAGCAGTACTTC. Translating it yields CASSPPGPGRNYEQYF.